What follows are 28 T cell receptor beta chains derived from one specimen sequenced in a study of T cell responses to AZD1222 COVID-19 vaccine. Some clones are missing from TCRdb's copy, which holds only in-frame ones; the method was immunoSEQ multiplex PCR. Among around 210,000 clones listed, approximately 94% were seen once. The material sequenced was peripheral blood, taken 28 days after the second dose of the MenACWY control vaccine. All receptors derive from an adult who received the MenACWY meningococcal vaccine as a control.

V gene TRBV29-1 combines with J gene TRBJ1-2; TRBD1 might be the D (5 bases). Germline V gene lookup returns CDR1 SQVTM and CDR2 ANQGSEA. This CDR3 spans 14 amino acids. The V and J ends lost 0 bases and 9 bases respectively, with 17 bases between them. CDR3 DNA: TGCAGCGTTGAAGATCTGGGACTGGCGATGAGCTACACCTTC. Its protein product is CSVEDLGLAMSYTF.

The chain carries TRBV7-2 and TRBJ2-1; D possibly corresponds to TRBD1 (6 bases). The V and J ends lost 3 bases and 6 bases respectively, with 15 bases between them. The CDR3 has 15 residues. Germline CDR1 reads SGHTA; CDR2 reads FQGNSA. The CDR3 reads CASSFGGRGINEQFF. As DNA, the CDR3 is TGTGCCAGCAGCTTCGGTGGCAGGGGAATCAATGAGCAGTTCTTC.

DNA for the CDR3: TGTGCCAGCTCACCACCCGCGAGGACAGGGGCCGACACTGAAGCTTTCTTT. Translation gives CASSPPARTGADTEAFF. The chain uses TRBV18 and TRBJ1-1, with 9 bases lining up with TRBD1. CDR3 size: 17 residues. CDR1 is KGHSH, CDR2 LQKENI, per germline. V was pared by 0 bases and J by 3 bases, with 8 bases of the junction left unmatched.

This sequence joins TRBV30 and TRBJ1-2; no clear D. V was shortened by 3 bases and J by 8 bases, with 16 bases between the two germline ends. CDR3 length: 13 amino acids. The germline V gene has CDR1 GTSNPN and CDR2 SVGIG (reference sequence). CDR3 nucleotide sequence: TGTGCCTGGAGGACTAACCAGGTGCAGGGCTACACCTTC. Encoded protein: CAWRTNQVQGYTF.

V is TRBV13 and J is TRBJ2-2; the D is unclear. CDR3 length: 12 amino acids. V lost 2 bases and J lost 9, with 7 bases in between. The V gene's germline CDR1 is PRHDT and CDR2 FYEKMQ (reference sequence). CDR3 DNA: TGTGCCAGCAGCTTAATGGGTAGGGAGCTGTTTTTT. Amino acid sequence: CASSLMGRELFF. Variable domain in full (rest from reference TRBV13 and TRBJ2-2): AAGVIQSPRHLIKEKRETATLKCYPIPRHDTVYWYQQGPGQDPQFLISFYEKMQSDKGSIPDRFSAQQFSDYHSELNMSSLELGDSALYFCASSLMGRELFFGEGSRLTVL.

The chain recombines TRBV5-1 with TRBJ2-7, with no clear D. The CDR3 has 15 residues. Germline CDR1 and CDR2: SGHRS and YFSETQ. V was trimmed by 0 bases and J by 0 bases, leaving 10 bases between them. CDR3 residues: CASSLDVGSSYEQYF. The CDR3 DNA reads as TGCGCCAGCAGCTTGGACGTGGGGTCCTCCTACGAGCAGTACTTC.

J is TRBJ1-6 and V is TRBV5-1, with D possibly matching TRBD1 (5 bases). Looked up from germline, CDR1 is SGHRS and CDR2 is YFSETQ. Trimming pared 3 bases from V and 6 bases from J, leaving 10 bases between. The length of the CDR3 is 14 residues. For the CDR3, the DNA is TGCGCCAGCAGCTCCAGGGAGAGTAATTCACCCCTCCACTTT. It codes for CASSSRESNSPLHF.

The chain is built from TRBV24-1 and TRBJ2-5, with 8 bases aligning to TRBD1. V shed 1 base, J shed 4 bases, and the junction held 7 bases outside the gene matches. The CDR3 has 16 amino acids. Germline CDR1 and CDR2: KGHDR and SFDVKD. CDR3 loop: CATSDLVRGRGETQYF. DNA of the CDR3: TGTGCCACCAGTGATTTAGTCAGGGGGCGCGGAGAGACCCAGTACTTC.

The chain uses TRBV28 and TRBJ1-2; D is unresolved. V lost 1 base to trimming and J lost 8 bases, with 20 bases between them. Germline lookup yields CDR1 MDHEN and CDR2 SYDVKM. CDR3 length: 16 residues. CDR3 amino acids: CASSLLNEATRHGYTF. The DNA of the CDR3 is TGTGCCAGCAGTTTATTGAATGAGGCGACCCGGCACGGCTACACCTTC.

The rearrangement uses TRBV28 and TRBJ1-2, with TRBD1 identical over 8 bases. Germline values: CDR1 MDHEN, CDR2 SYDVKM. With 6 bases clipped from V and 4 bases from J, the junction kept 13 bases outside the gene matches. The length of the CDR3 is 16 residues. This CDR3 reads CASRPSTGGAFYGYTF. As DNA, the CDR3 is TGTGCCAGCAGGCCTAGCACAGGGGGGGCGTTCTATGGCTACACCTTC.

The chain carries TRBV25-1 and TRBJ1-2, with 10 bases identical to TRBD1. Germline V gene data show CDR1 as MGHDK and CDR2 as SYGVNS. The CDR3 extends over 13 amino acids. Losses at the gene ends were 4 bases for V and 6 bases for J; bases not matched to a gene: 2. The DNA for the CDR3 is TGTGCCAGCAGTGCCGGGACAGGGGATGGCTACACCTTC. The encoded protein is CASSAGTGDGYTF.

This rearrangement joins TRBV29-1 to TRBJ2-3, with 12 bases lining up with TRBD2. This CDR3 spans 16 amino acids. Trimming removed 3 bases from V and 6 bases from J; junction bases left unmatched: 10. The germline V gene has CDR1 SQVTM and CDR2 ANQGSEA. The chain's CDR3 is CSVEPGLAGGWDTQYF. As DNA, the CDR3 is TGCAGCGTTGAGCCGGGACTAGCGGGTGGATGGGATACGCAGTATTTT.

The CDR3 loop is CASSLGPGQGGPEAFF. In nucleotides, the CDR3 is TGTGCCAGCAGCTTGGGACCGGGACAGGGAGGTCCTGAAGCTTTCTTT. The J gene is TRBJ1-1, the V gene TRBV13; TRBD1 aligns across 9 bases. The J segment lost 6 bases and the V segment lost 3 bases, leaving 11 bases of the junction unmatched. The CDR3 extends over 16 amino acids. Germline V lookup: CDR1 PRHDT, CDR2 FYEKMQ (reference sequence).

This chain joins TRBV5-4 and TRBJ1-6; no clear D. Trimming stripped 0 bases from V and 0 bases from J, with 7 bases between. The CDR3 covers 16 residues. Germline V gene data show CDR1 as SGHNT and CDR2 as YYREEE (reference sequence). In DNA, the CDR3 is TGTGCCAGCAGCTTGGCCGGGTTCTCCTATAATTCACCCCTCCACTTT. Protein: CASSLAGFSYNSPLHF.

The chain is built from TRBV28 and TRBJ2-7, with 8 nucleotides matching TRBD1. Germline lookup yields CDR1 MDHEN and CDR2 SYDVKM. V lost 5 bases and J lost 5; bases outside the gene matches: 8. The CDR3 sequence is 14 residues long. The DNA of the CDR3 is TGTGCCAGCAGTATAGATGGACAGGGACACGAGCAGTACTTC. It translates to CASSIDGQGHEQYF. The full variable domain, its missing parts supplied by reference TRBV28 and TRBJ2-7, is DVKVTQSSRYLVKRTGEKVFLECVQDMDHENMFWYRQDPGLGLRLIYFSYDVKMKEKGDIPEGYSVSREKKERFSLILESASTNQTSMYLCASSIDGQGHEQYFGPGTRLTVT.

As regards this clone: The sample carries other DNA sequences with the same CDR3. The chain combines TRBV19 with TRBJ1-2; 7 nucleotides align to TRBD1. This CDR3 is 14 amino acids long. V lost 6 bases to trimming and J lost 4 bases; unmatched junction nucleotides: 8. Germline assignment: CDR1 LNHDA and CDR2 SQIVND (reference sequence). In nucleotides, the CDR3 is TGTGCCAGTAGAGACGGGCAGGGGGGCTATGGCTACACCTTC. It yields the protein CASRDGQGGYGYTF.

V usage is TRBV28 and J usage is TRBJ1-5; D not resolved. The germline V gene encodes CDR1 MDHEN and CDR2 SYDVKM. The CDR3 spans 14 residues. Trimming cost V 5 bases and J 9 bases, with 17 bases left between them. The CDR3, as DNA: TGTGCCAGCAGTCCAGCAGGATATTTTCGGCCCCAGCATTTT. This codes for CASSPAGYFRPQHF.

This chain connects TRBV13 to TRBJ2-2; D may be TRBD1 (6 bases). V gave up 6 bases and J gave up 0 bases, with 20 bases separating them. The germline CDR1 and CDR2 sequences are PRHDT and FYEKMQ (reference sequence). The CDR3 is made up of 18 amino acids. CDR3 in amino acids: CASRRGQSGTSNTGELFF. CDR3 bases: TGTGCCAGCAGAAGGGGACAATCCGGGACATCGAACACCGGGGAGCTGTTTTTT.

In this sample, this clone turned up once. The gene calls are TRBV27 and TRBJ1-3; D is ambiguous. CDR1 is MNHEY and CDR2 is SMNVEV in the germline V gene (reference sequence). This CDR3 is built from 15 residues. V was shortened by 2 bases and J by 0 bases, with 8 bases between the two germline ends. The CDR3 DNA reads TGTGCCAGCAGTTTACGATTAGACTCTGGAAACACCATATATTTT. Its protein product is CASSLRLDSGNTIYF.

The chain carries TRBV5-1 and TRBJ2-3; D possibly uses TRBD1 or TRBD2 (5 bases each). V lost 0 bases and J lost 8, with 10 bases in between. This CDR3 region has 13 residues. CDR1 and CDR2 (germline): SGHRS, YFSETQ. The CDR3 reads CASSLAGTSTQYF. CDR3 DNA: TGCGCCAGCAGCTTGGCCGGGACCAGTACGCAGTATTTT.

The gene calls are TRBV25-1 and TRBJ2-7; tentatively, D is TRBD2 (7 bases). Germline CDR1 MGHDK, CDR2 SYGVNS. This CDR3 has 11 residues. V lost 10 bases, J lost 6 bases, and 13 bases lay in between. The CDR3 region has the DNA TGTGCCACAACCGGGGGGCGCGAGCAGTACTTC. It is translated as CATTGGREQYF.

This chain connects TRBV11-2 to TRBJ2-2; TRBD2 aligns across 11 bases. The CDR3 runs to 18 residues. CDR1 SGHAT and CDR2 FQNNGV come from the germline V gene. V shed 6 bases and J 1 base; nucleotides not matched to a gene: 10. The DNA of the CDR3 is TGTGCCAGCAGGCCTAATCCTACTAGCGGGGGGAACACCGGGGAGCTGTTTTTT. Its translation is CASRPNPTSGGNTGELFF.

The chain recombines TRBV15 with TRBJ2-1, with D uncertain. From germline, CDR1 is LNHNV and CDR2 YYDKDF (reference sequence). V dropped 8 bases and J dropped 2 bases, with 13 bases sitting between them. This CDR3 spans 14 amino acids. In nucleotides, the CDR3 is TGTGCCACCGAAGCCGGACGGACCTACAATGAGCAGTTCTTC. It is translated as CATEAGRTYNEQFF.

The rearrangement joins TRBV4-2 to TRBJ1-6; TRBD1 might be the D (6 bases). This CDR3 has 16 amino acids. Trimming stripped 4 bases from V and 9 bases from J, with 19 bases between. Germline V gives CDR1 LGHNA, CDR2 YNFKEQ. CDR3 amino acids: CASSPPRGGGGSPLHF. The CDR3, as DNA: TGTGCCAGCAGCCCGCCACGTGGGGGAGGGGGTTCACCCCTCCACTTT.

The rearrangement joins TRBV7-2 to TRBJ2-7; perhaps TRBD1 as D (5 bases). Per the germline V gene, CDR1 is SGHTA and CDR2 is FQGNSA. Trimming took 2 bases from V and 3 from J, leaving 8 bases between them. This CDR3 is 13 amino acids long. The CDR3 protein is CASSLRQNYEQYF. CDR3 nucleotides: TGTGCCAGCAGCTTAAGACAGAACTACGAGCAGTACTTC.

The genes are TRBV7-8 and TRBJ2-5; D not certain. Between the trimmed V and J ends, which lost 1 base and 0 bases, there was a span of 6 bases. The CDR3 is 14 amino acids. Germline CDR1 and CDR2: SGHVS and FQNEAQ. The CDR3 protein is CASSLDPYQETQYF. The DNA for the CDR3 is TGTGCCAGCAGCTTAGACCCGTACCAAGAGACCCAGTACTTC.

A single count supports this clone. The gene calls are TRBV14 and TRBJ2-5; D could derive from TRBD1 or TRBD2 (6 bases each). Germline V gene lookup returns CDR1 SGHDN and CDR2 FVKESK. This CDR3 is 14 amino acids long. V was pared by 5 bases and J by 7 bases, with 17 bases between. CDR3 sequence: CASSSGTWGATQYF. The CDR3 DNA reads as TGTGCCAGCAGCTCCGGGACTTGGGGGGCGACCCAGTACTTC.

This chain joins TRBV6-5 and TRBJ2-7; D tentatively reads TRBD1 or TRBD2 (5 bases each). This CDR3 has 13 amino acids. Trimming took off 7 bases at V and 3 bases at J, with 13 bases between the two ends. Germline CDR1 and CDR2: MNHEY and SVGAGI. CDR3 sequence reads: CASNPGPHYEQYF. The CDR3 DNA is TGTGCCAGCAACCCGGGACCGCACTACGAGCAGTACTTC.